Sequencing of this TCR beta chain was carried out in a study of PD-L1 blockade in urothelial cancer. Study overall: The patients' atezolizumab therapy, 1,200 mg intravenously every 3 weeks, started around 2014.

Some clones are missing from TCRdb's copy, which holds only in-frame ones; the method was immunoSEQ multiplex PCR. The sample comprises around 70,000 clones, around 84% of which are singletons, and 4.5% to 5.5% rests with the top ten. Germline V gives CDR1 SNHLY, CDR2 FYNNEI. V lost 7 bases and J 2 bases, leaving 9 bases between the germline ends. The CDR3 has 13 amino acids. The source is a man between 65 and 85 years old with urothelial cancer. Sequencing was performed on PBMCs, taken around atezolizumab (anti-PD-L1) treatment. The V and J genes are TRBV2 and TRBJ1-5, with D maybe TRBD1 (5 bases). The CDR3 is CASIDSGNQPQHF. In DNA, the CDR3 is TGTGCCAGCATCGACAGTGGCAATCAGCCCCAGCATTTT. Looking up the rest from reference TRBV2 and TRBJ1-5 gives the full variable domain: EPEVTQTPSHQVTQMGQEVILRCVPISNHLYFYWYRQILGQKVEFLVSFYNNEISEKSEIFDDQFSVERPDGSNFTLKIRSTKLEDSAMYFCASIDSGNQPQHFGDGTRLSIL.